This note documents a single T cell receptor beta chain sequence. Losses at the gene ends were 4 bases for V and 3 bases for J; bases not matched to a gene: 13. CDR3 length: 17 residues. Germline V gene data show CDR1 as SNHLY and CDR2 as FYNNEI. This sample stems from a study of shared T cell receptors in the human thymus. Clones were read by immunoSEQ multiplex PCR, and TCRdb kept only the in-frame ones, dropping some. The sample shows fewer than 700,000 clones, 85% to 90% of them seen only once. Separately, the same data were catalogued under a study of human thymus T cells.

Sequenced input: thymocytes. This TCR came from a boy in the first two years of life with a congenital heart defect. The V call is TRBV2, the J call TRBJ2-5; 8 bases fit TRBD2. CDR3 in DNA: TGTGCCAGCAGTGGAGAAAGGGCTAGCGGGTTAGAAGAGACCCAGTACTTC. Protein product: CASSGERASGLEETQYF.